This entry lists 28 T cell receptor beta chains sequenced from one sample in a study of T-cell memory formation after mild COVID-19. TCRdb ran MiXCR on the 5' RACE reads and lists one entry per CDR3 protein. Of roughly 320,000 distinct CDR3 sequences listed, around 27% are singletons. The sequenced material came from PBMCs or a T cell subset sorted from them (not recorded which). The receptors derive from an adult woman who had mild COVID-19 (a few samples of this study predate the infection). Cell type and time point are not known.

The table lists this clonotype with a few counts. This chain connects TRBV20-1 to TRBJ2-3; 9 nucleotides agree with TRBD2. The germline CDR1 and CDR2 sequences are DFQATT and SNEGSKA (reference sequence). The CDR3 sequence is 15 residues long. The junction had 13 bases not matched to a gene; V was cut back by 6 bases and J by 6 bases. The CDR3 nucleotides are TGCAGTGCATCCCTTTGGGGCGGGAGGGCCGATACGCAGTATTTT. This sequence encodes CSASLWGGRADTQYF.

This clonotype was observed a few times. The chain uses TRBV9 and TRBJ2-2; 7 bases line up with TRBD1. The CDR3 runs 15 residues. The germline CDR1 and CDR2 sequences are SGDLS and YYNGEE. The ends lost 4 bases at V and 0 bases at J; junction bases unmatched: 3. The CDR3 coding sequence is TGTGCCAGCAGCATAGGGGGCTCGAACACCGGGGAGCTGTTTTTT. Protein product: CASSIGGSNTGELFF.

Remarks on this clonotype: A junction end diverges from the germline sequence, so it may reflect a read error. The gene calls are TRBV20-1 and TRBJ1-5, with unresolved D. CDR1 DFQATT and CDR2 SNEGSKA come from the germline V gene (reference sequence). This CDR3 spans 17 amino acids. Here the CDR3 DNA reads TGCAGTGCTAGAGGTGGGGTCTGGCAGAACTTTAATCAGCCACAGCATTTT. It translates to CSARGGVWQNFNQPQHF.

J is TRBJ2-2 and V is TRBV14, with 13 bases lining up with TRBD2. The J segment lost 1 base and the V segment lost 1 base, leaving 6 bases of the junction unmatched. Germline CDR1 reads SGHDN; CDR2 reads FVKESK. The CDR3 totals 19 residues. The CDR3 DNA sequence: TGTGCCAGCAGCCAAGTCGGACTAGCGGGAGTCGGGAACACCGGGGAGCTGTTTTTT. Translation: CASSQVGLAGVGNTGELFF.

This chain uses TRBV7-9 with TRBJ1-2; D may be TRBD1 (5 bases). Deletions cut 4 bases from V and 3 bases from J, with 12 bases between. The length of the CDR3 is 14 residues. CDR1 is SEHNR, CDR2 FQNEAQ, per germline (reference sequence). The CDR3 DNA sequence: TGTGCCAGCAGCTCATCGGGACCCTACTATGGCTACACCTTC. This codes for CASSSSGPYYGYTF.

The chain joins TRBV20-1 to TRBJ2-2; the D gene is possibly TRBD2 (6 bases). V was clipped by 1 base and J by 5 bases, with 14 bases between them. The CDR3 consists of 15 residues. CDR1 and CDR2 from the germline V gene are DFQATT and SNEGSKA (reference sequence). CDR3 sequence: CSARGVGSRTGELFF. The CDR3 region has the DNA TGCAGTGCTAGAGGGGTCGGGAGTAGAACCGGGGAGCTGTTTTTT.

V and J are TRBV4-1 and TRBJ1-2, with TRBD1 matching over 9 bases. Trimming removed 4 bases from V and 8 bases from J; junction bases left unmatched: 8. CDR1 and CDR2 from the germline V gene are MGHRA and YSYEKL. The length of the CDR3 is 14 residues. The CDR3 loop is CASSLYLGQGGYTF. CDR3 nucleotide sequence: TGCGCCAGCAGCCTTTATCTTGGACAGGGGGGCTACACCTTC.

This clonotype was counted a few times. V usage is TRBV12-3 or TRBV12-4 and J usage is TRBJ2-7, with D uncertain. This CDR3 spans 15 amino acids. The V gene lost 5 bases and the J gene lost 0 bases, with 14 bases spanning the gap. The CDR3: CASSPPSPSSYEQYF. The CDR3 bases are TGTGCCAGCAGTCCCCCTTCCCCAAGCTCCTACGAGCAGTACTTC.

This clonotype came up a few times. This chain joins TRBV7-9 and TRBJ2-1, with D perhaps assigned TRBD1 or TRBD2 (5 bases each). CDR3 length: 16 residues. In germline, CDR1 is SEHNR, CDR2 FQNEAQ (reference sequence). The V and J ends lost 4 bases and 4 bases respectively, with 17 bases between them. CDR3 amino acids: CASSSPRDRSYNEQFF. CDR3 DNA sequence: TGTGCCAGCAGCTCCCCCCGGGACCGTTCATACAATGAGCAGTTCTTC.

The gene calls are TRBV5-1 and TRBJ1-1; 7 positions agree with TRBD1. J lost 4 bases, V lost 5 bases, and 5 bases had no gene match. Germline-derived CDR1 and CDR2 are SGHRS and YFSETQ. This CDR3 spans 13 amino acids. The DNA of the CDR3 is TGCGCCAGCAGTTACGACAGGGCCACTGAAGCTTTCTTT. Residues: CASSYDRATEAFF.

This clonotype appeared many times. The junction does not match germline at one end; this may be a read error. The V and J genes are TRBV7-2 and TRBJ2-5, with D tentatively TRBD1 (5 bases). The length of the CDR3 is 13 residues. CDR1 is SGHTA, CDR2 FQGNSA, per germline. The CDR3 sequence: CASSLGRGETQYF. The CDR3 DNA sequence: TGCGCCAGCAGCCTGGGAAGGGGAGAGACCCAGTACTTC.

This clonotype was observed a handful of times. V is TRBV3-1 and J is TRBJ2-7; D is unclear. The CDR3 is made up of 13 amino acids. CDR1 is LGHDT and CDR2 is YNNKEL in the germline V gene (reference sequence). Trimming removed 4 bases from V and 0 bases from J, with 7 bases in between. The CDR3 is CASSPLNSYEQYF. CDR3 DNA: TGTGCCAGCAGCCCCCTTAACTCCTACGAGCAGTACTTC.

The V and J genes are TRBV29-1 and TRBJ1-2; possible D gene TRBD1, 6 bases. There are 12 residues in the CDR3. Germline CDR1 is SQVTM and CDR2 is ANQGSEA. The ends were cut back, 7 bases at V and 6 bases at J, with 15 bases in the middle. The CDR3 is CSAGAQGHGYTF. The CDR3 DNA reads as TGCAGCGCTGGAGCGCAGGGGCATGGCTACACCTTC.

This clonotype was detected only a few times. This chain uses TRBV12-3 or TRBV12-4 with TRBJ1-5, with D unclear. The CDR3 totals 12 residues. Between the trimmed V and J ends, which lost 4 bases and 6 bases, there was a span of 7 bases. The DNA of the CDR3 is TGTGCCAGCAGTTCTGGCCGTCAGCCCCAGCATTTT. Its protein is CASSSGRQPQHF.

In its sample, this clonotype was seen a few times. The J gene is TRBJ1-2, the V gene TRBV4-1, with D possibly matching TRBD1 (5 bases). The CDR3 runs 15 residues. The V end was cut by 3 bases, the J end by 5 bases, with 16 bases between. In germline, CDR1 is MGHRA, CDR2 YSYEKL. DNA of the CDR3: TGCGCCAGCAGCCACCAAGCCTCGGGGGAGTATGGCTACACCTTC. The encoded protein is CASSHQASGEYGYTF.

This clonotype was observed a handful of times. This chain links TRBV20-1 with TRBJ2-2, with 16 bases aligning to TRBD2. V gave up 4 bases and J gave up 5 bases; unmatched junction bases: 4. CDR1 is DFQATT, CDR2 SNEGSKA, per germline (reference sequence). CDR3 length: 16 amino acids. CDR3 nucleotides: TGCAGTGCTAAAGGGACTAGCGGGAGGGAGACCGGGGAGCTGTTTTTT. Protein: CSAKGTSGRETGELFF.

This chain connects TRBV6-6 to TRBJ2-5; 10 bases map to TRBD2. The V segment lost 6 bases and the J segment 5 bases; nucleotides outside the gene matches: 6. Germline V gene sequence: CDR1 MNHNY, CDR2 SVGAGI (reference sequence). This CDR3 region has 14 residues. For the CDR3, the DNA is TGTGCCAGCAGGCCCGCAGCGGGGGGGGAGACCCAGTACTTC. It translates to CASRPAAGGETQYF.

The genes are TRBV12-3 or TRBV12-4 and TRBJ2-1; D is undetermined. The CDR3 runs 10 residues. The V gene lost 10 bases and the J gene lost 11 bases, with 12 bases spanning the gap. The CDR3 reads CATATLKQFF. CDR3 nucleotides: TGTGCCACCGCGACCTTGAAGCAGTTCTTC.

The V call is TRBV10-3, the J call TRBJ2-2; a possible D gene is TRBD2 (5 bases). The CDR3 covers 16 residues. Trimming pared 7 bases from V and 6 bases from J, leaving 21 bases between. Germline-derived CDR1 and CDR2 are ENHRY and SYGVKD. CDR3 region: CAITLIEFPRAGELFF. The CDR3 DNA sequence: TGTGCCATCACTCTGATTGAATTTCCGAGGGCCGGGGAGCTGTTTTTT.

This clonotype has only a few counts. This rearrangement joins TRBV12-3 or TRBV12-4 to TRBJ2-7; D perhaps matches TRBD2 (6 bases). This CDR3 region has 14 residues. V was shortened by 6 bases and J by 7 bases, with 19 bases between the two germline ends. CDR3 in DNA: TGTGCCAGCAGCCATGGAGGGTGGTTGGGTGAGCAGTACTTC. Its translation: CASSHGGWLGEQYF.

The rearrangement links TRBV20-1 to TRBJ1-1, with TRBD1 matching 8 bases. This CDR3 has 13 residues. Germline assignment: CDR1 DFQATT and CDR2 SNEGSKA (reference sequence). Losses at the gene ends were 5 bases for V and 5 bases for J; bases not matched to a gene: 7. The CDR3 loop reads CSAEPRGLTEAFF. CDR3 DNA: TGCAGTGCTGAACCCAGGGGGCTTACTGAAGCTTTCTTT.

V is TRBV12-3 or TRBV12-4 and J is TRBJ1-2; D ambiguous. V lost 8 bases, J lost 3 bases, and 10 bases lay in between. The CDR3 spans 12 residues. CDR3 bases: TGTGCCAGCGAAGGAGCGGACTATGGCTACACCTTC. It encodes CASEGADYGYTF.

There are a few counts of this clonotype. V usage is TRBV7-3 and J usage is TRBJ1-2; no clear D. Trimming shortened V by 2 bases and J by 2 bases, and 3 bases separated the two germline ends. Germline CDR1 SGHTA, CDR2 FQGTGA. The CDR3 is made up of 12 amino acids. This CDR3 reads CASSLSNYGYTF. In DNA form, the CDR3 reads TGTGCCAGCAGCTTATCGAACTATGGCTACACCTTC.

This clonotype was seen once. The chain combines TRBV14 with TRBJ2-1; TRBD2 matches 15 bases. This CDR3 contains 16 residues. J gave up 9 bases and V 4 bases, and 7 bases lay outside the gene matches. The germline CDR1 and CDR2 sequences are SGHDN and FVKESK. The CDR3 is CASSRWTSGGAPEQFF. DNA for the CDR3: TGTGCCAGCAGCCGATGGACTAGCGGGGGGGCCCCTGAGCAGTTCTTC. The entire variable domain, with the rest obtained from reference TRBV14 and TRBJ2-1, is as follows: EAGVTQFPSHSVIEKGQTVTLRCDPISGHDNLYWYRRVMGKEIKFLLHFVKESKQDESGMPNNRFLAERTGGTYSTLKVQPAELEDSGVYFCASSRWTSGGAPEQFFGPGTRLTVL.

With regard to this clonotype: It is likely a read error, because the conserved phenylalanine at the end of the CDR3 is missing. The chain combines TRBV11-1 with TRBJ2-3, with D possibly being TRBD2 (6 bases). Germline CDR1 is SGHAT and CDR2 is FQDESV (reference sequence). Trimming left V 4 bases short and J 6 bases short, with 17 bases between. This CDR3 has 15 amino acids. CDR3 coding DNA: TGTGCCAGCAGCTCCTCGGGACTGATGACGGATACGCAGTATTTA. Protein: CASSSSGLMTDTQYL.

This clonotype was observed a handful of times. V usage is TRBV5-5 and J usage is TRBJ2-2, with D perhaps given as TRBD1 or TRBD2 (5 bases each). Trimming removed 3 bases at V and 0 bases at J, with 6 bases between. Germline V gene sequence: CDR1 SGHKS, CDR2 YYEKEE (reference sequence). CDR3 length: 14 amino acids. The CDR3 DNA sequence: TGTGCCAGCAGCTGGGGACCGAACACCGGGGAGCTGTTTTTT. Translation: CASSWGPNTGELFF.

The chain uses TRBV3-1 and TRBJ2-6; TRBD1 matches at 8 bases. The CDR3 sequence is 18 residues long. The trim removed 0 bases at V and 0 bases at J, leaving 4 bases unmatched. Germline V CDR1 and CDR2: LGHDT, YNNKEL (reference sequence). The CDR3 bases are TGTGCCAGCAGCCAAGAGGACAGGGCTCTCTCTGGGGCCAACGTCCTGACTTTC. Its protein product is CASSQEDRALSGANVLTF. Variable domain in full (rest from reference TRBV3-1 and TRBJ2-6): DTAVSQTPKYLVTQMGNDKSIKCEQNLGHDTMYWYKQDSKKFLKIMFSYNNKELIINETVPNRFSPKSPDKAHLNLHINSLELGDSAVYFCASSQEDRALSGANVLTFGAGSRLTVL.

The chain links TRBV14 to TRBJ1-1; D perhaps matches TRBD1 (5 bases). Germline-derived CDR1 and CDR2 are SGHDN and FVKESK. Trimming took 0 bases from V and 0 from J, leaving 14 bases between them. The CDR3 is 17 residues long. The CDR3, as DNA: TGTGCCAGCAGCCAAGATCCGAGGGCGGGGCTGAACACTGAAGCTTTCTTT. Translated, it gives CASSQDPRAGLNTEAFF.